The source of this T cell receptor beta chain is a study of memory CD4+ T cells and cytomegalovirus serostatus. In the original processing: Out-of-frame sequences were removed, leaving 2,204,828 distinct TCRbeta sequences. The table came from immunoSEQ multiplex PCR; TCRdb's copy has only in-frame clones and leaves some out. That table furnishes V, J and clone size, whereas the DNA furnished D and trimming. This table holds tens of thousands of clones, approximately 81% found once. Germline lookup yields CDR1 KGHSH and CDR2 LQKENI. This CDR3 comprises 14 residues. V dropped 9 bases and J dropped 1 base, with 14 bases sitting between them. Single viable CD3+CD4+CD8-CD45RO+ cells were sorted as the memory CD4+ T cells.

Sequencing used memory CD4+ T cells from blood. The rearrangement links TRBV18 to TRBJ2-3; no reliable D call. The origin of this receptor is an adult in good health and CMV-seronegative. The chain's CDR3 is CASIPGYGTDTQYF. The CDR3 DNA sequence: TGTGCCAGTATACCGGGCTACGGCACAGATACGCAGTATTTT.